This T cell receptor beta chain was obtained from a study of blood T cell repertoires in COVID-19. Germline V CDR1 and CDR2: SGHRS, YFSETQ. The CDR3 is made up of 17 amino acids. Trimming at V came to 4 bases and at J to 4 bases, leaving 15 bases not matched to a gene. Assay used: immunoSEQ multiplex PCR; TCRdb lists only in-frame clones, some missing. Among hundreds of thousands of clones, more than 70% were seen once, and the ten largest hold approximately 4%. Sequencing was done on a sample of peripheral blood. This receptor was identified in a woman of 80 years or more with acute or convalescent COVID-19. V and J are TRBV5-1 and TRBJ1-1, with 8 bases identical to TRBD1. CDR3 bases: TGCGCCAGCAGCCCTACCGGGACCGGGACAGGCTTCACTGAAGCTTTCTTT. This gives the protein CASSPTGTGTGFTEAFF.